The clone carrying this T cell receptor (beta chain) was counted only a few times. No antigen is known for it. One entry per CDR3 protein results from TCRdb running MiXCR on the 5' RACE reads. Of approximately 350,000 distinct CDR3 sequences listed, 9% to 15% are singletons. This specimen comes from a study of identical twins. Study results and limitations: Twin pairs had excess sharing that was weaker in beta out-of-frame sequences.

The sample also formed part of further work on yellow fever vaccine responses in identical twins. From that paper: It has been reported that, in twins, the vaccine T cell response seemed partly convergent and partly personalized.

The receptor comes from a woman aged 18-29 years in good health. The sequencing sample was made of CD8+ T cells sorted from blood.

CDR3 residues: CASSQGRGRASYEQYF. The CDR3 DNA follows: TGTGCCAGCAGCCAAGGGCGCGGGAGAGCCTCCTACGAGCAGTACTTC. This chain uses TRBV4-2 with TRBJ2-7, with 7 bases that match TRBD2. V lost 1 base, J lost 0 bases, and 6 bases stayed unmatched. This CDR3 region has 16 residues. The germline V gene has CDR1 LGHNA and CDR2 YNFKEQ.